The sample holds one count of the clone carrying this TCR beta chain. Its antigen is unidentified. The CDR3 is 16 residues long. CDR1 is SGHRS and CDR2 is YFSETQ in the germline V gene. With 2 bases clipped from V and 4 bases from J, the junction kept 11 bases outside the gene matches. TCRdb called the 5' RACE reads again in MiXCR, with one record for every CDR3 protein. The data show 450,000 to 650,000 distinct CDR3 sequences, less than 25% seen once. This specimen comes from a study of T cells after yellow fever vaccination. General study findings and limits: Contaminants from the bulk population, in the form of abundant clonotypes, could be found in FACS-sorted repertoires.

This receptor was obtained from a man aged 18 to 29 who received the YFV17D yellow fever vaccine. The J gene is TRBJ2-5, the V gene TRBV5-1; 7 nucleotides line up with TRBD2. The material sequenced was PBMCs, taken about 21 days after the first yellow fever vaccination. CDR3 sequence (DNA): TGCGCCAGCAGCTTCCACCGCCGGGCTAGCGGAGAGACCCAGTACTTC. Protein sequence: CASSFHRRASGETQYF.